Each of the 4 T cell receptor beta chains below was sequenced from the same sample in a study of blood T cell repertoires in COVID-19 (dated by TCRdb to 2018 to 2020). The receptor library was made with the immunoSEQ multiplex PCR assay. Drawn from immuneACCESS, this table holds only the in-frame rearrangements with V and J called that TCRdb kept. Clones are partly lost; checked studies trace under half to an unresolved V gene and leave the rest unexplained. In all, the sample holds roughly 190,000 clones, and roughly 89% of those were seen once. The ten largest clones represent about 3.3% of the sample. The sequencing input was PBMCs or T cells enriched from blood (not recorded which). The receptor set was obtained from a woman in her twenties or thirties who had been exposed to COVID-19.

The rearrangement uses TRBV18 and TRBJ2-2; TRBD2 might be the D (6 bases). The germline V and J ends were trimmed by 4 bases and 0 bases, with 15 bases remaining between them. The CDR3 length is 17 residues. Germline V CDR1 and CDR2: KGHSH, LQKENI. This CDR3 is CASSLLAGTANTGELFF. The DNA for the CDR3 is TGTGCCAGCTCACTACTCGCGGGGACCGCGAACACCGGGGAGCTGTTTTTT.

The chain recombines TRBV6-6 with TRBJ1-2; D unresolved. CDR1 and CDR2 (germline): MNHNY, SVGAGI (reference sequence). Trimming shortened V by 5 bases and J by 1 base, and 14 bases separated the two germline ends. This CDR3 contains 15 residues. The DNA for the CDR3 is TGTGCCAGCAGTGCCAGATCCACCGTTAACTATGGCTACACCTTC. Translation: CASSARSTVNYGYTF.

V and J are TRBV21-1 and TRBJ2-3; the listed D gene, TRBD1, was not tested against the DNA. TRBV21-1 is assigned pseudogene status. CDR3 length: 15 residues. The CDR3 loop reads CASSTPVEGADTQYF. In DNA form, the CDR3 reads TGTGCCAGCAGCACCCCCGTGGAGGGGGCTGATACGCAGTATTTT.

The chain combines TRBV6-6 with TRBJ1-5; 7 bases map to TRBD1. This CDR3 has 17 residues. The V segment lost 5 bases and the J segment 2 bases; nucleotides outside the gene matches: 12. Germline assignment: CDR1 MNHNY and CDR2 SVGAGI (reference sequence). The CDR3 DNA sequence: TGTGCCAGCAGTCCCGCGGGACCTGACAGGGGCAATCAGCCCCAGCATTTT. Amino acids: CASSPAGPDRGNQPQHF.